The 6 T cell receptor beta chains in this list originate from one sample, sequenced in a study of T cells after yellow fever vaccination. TCRdb re-analysed the 5' RACE reads in MiXCR, keeping a single row per CDR3 protein. This sample has approximately 610,000 distinct CDR3 sequences; around 17% occur once, and the top ten carry 17%. Material: PBMCs, obtained about 5 days after the first yellow fever vaccination. The receptors were sampled from a young man who received the YFV17D yellow fever vaccine.

V and J are TRBV5-1 and TRBJ1-1; 9 bases are shared with TRBD1. CDR1 is SGHRS and CDR2 is YFSETQ in the germline V gene. With V trimmed by 4 bases and J by 6 bases, 10 bases remained unmatched. The CDR3 spans 15 residues. CDR3 in DNA: TGCGCCAGCAGCAAACAGGGGGCGGCAGTTTCTGAAGCTTTCTTT. Translation: CASSKQGAAVSEAFF.

The chain joins TRBV18 to TRBJ2-7, with 12 bases aligning to TRBD2. V gave up 0 bases and J gave up 7 bases; unmatched junction bases: 7. Germline CDR1 reads KGHSH; CDR2 reads LQKENI. This CDR3 has 16 amino acids. The CDR3 is CASSPPRLAGAGEQYF. CDR3 sequence (DNA): TGTGCCAGCTCACCACCGAGACTAGCGGGAGCCGGGGAGCAGTACTTC.

This clonotype turned up a few times. The CDR3: CASSFLYRSTEAFF. The CDR3 nucleotides are TGTGCCAGCAGCTTCCTATACAGAAGCACTGAAGCTTTCTTT. This rearrangement joins TRBV7-8 to TRBJ1-1; D not certain. This CDR3 has 14 amino acids. The V end lost 3 bases, the J end lost 4 bases, and 12 bases lay between the germline ends. The germline CDR1 and CDR2 sequences are SGHVS and FQNEAQ.

The sample holds a few counts of this clonotype. The chain has TRBV18 and TRBJ1-2, with TRBD1 matching over 7 bases. J lost 6 bases, V lost 3 bases, and 7 bases had no gene match. Germline-derived CDR1 and CDR2 are KGHSH and LQKENI. The CDR3 has 14 residues. The CDR3 protein is CASSPQTGTDGYTF. Here the CDR3 DNA reads TGTGCCAGCTCACCCCAGACAGGGACCGATGGCTACACCTTC.

The chain combines TRBV5-1 with TRBJ2-7; a possible D gene is TRBD1 (5 bases). Germline lookup yields CDR1 SGHRS and CDR2 YFSETQ. This CDR3 contains 13 residues. The V end was cut by 7 bases, the J end by 2 bases, with 13 bases between. CDR3 residues: CASSYDSTYEQYF. Here the CDR3 DNA reads TGCGCCAGCTCTTACGACAGTACCTACGAGCAGTACTTC.

J is TRBJ2-6 and V is TRBV27; TRBD1 matches 10 bases. CDR3 length equals 17 residues. Germline lookup yields CDR1 MNHEY and CDR2 SMNVEV (reference sequence). With 5 bases clipped from V and 2 bases from J, the junction kept 6 bases outside the gene matches. The CDR3 spells CASSRDRGSAGANVLTF. As DNA, the CDR3 is TGTGCCAGCAGTCGGGACAGGGGTTCGGCTGGGGCCAACGTCCTGACTTTC.